One and the same sample provided the 19 T cell receptor beta chains below, sequenced in a study of cytomegalovirus exposure and HLA in healthy donors. Here immunoSEQ multiplex PCR was the method, and the copy in TCRdb shows in-frame clones only, minus some. The sample lists roughly 120,000 clones, roughly 91% seen once, with around 3.5% in the top ten. Sequencing was done on a sample of PBMCs. Receptors originate from a man aged 30 to 39 in good health and CMV-seronegative.

This sequence joins TRBV7-9 and TRBJ1-1; 7 bases line up with TRBD1. Germline-derived CDR1 and CDR2 are SEHNR and FQNEAQ (reference sequence). CDR3 length equals 15 residues. Losses at the gene ends were 5 bases for V and 3 bases for J; bases not matched to a gene: 9. This chain's CDR3 is CASSPGRGRDTEAFF. CDR3 DNA sequence: TGTGCCAGCAGCCCGGGAAGGGGGCGGGACACTGAAGCTTTCTTT.

Details on this clone: A read error may account for a junction end that differs from germline. This chain uses TRBV7-8 with TRBJ2-7, with TRBD2 matching 15 bases. This CDR3 spans 17 amino acids. Germline V gives CDR1 SGHVS, CDR2 FQNEAQ. The CDR3 nucleotides read TGTGCCAGCAGCATCCGCCTCCTGGGACTAGCGGGGGGCGCCGTAACCTTC. Amino acid sequence: CASSIRLLGLAGGAVTF.

The chain couples TRBV19 to TRBJ1-2; no clear D gene. V lost 1 base and J 3 bases, leaving 9 bases between the germline ends. Germline values: CDR1 LNHDA, CDR2 SQIVND (reference sequence). CDR3 length equals 14 residues. The CDR3 loop reads CASSIASDYYGYTF. In nucleotides, the CDR3 is TGTGCCAGTAGTATAGCGTCAGACTACTATGGCTACACCTTC. Full variable domain (rest looked up from reference TRBV19 and TRBJ1-2): DGGITQSPKYLFRKEGQNVTLSCEQNLNHDAMYWYRQDPGQGLRLIYYSQIVNDFQKGDIAEGYSVSREKKESFPLTVTSAQKNPTAFYLCASSIASDYYGYTFGSGTRLTVV.

The rearrangement uses TRBV5-1 and TRBJ2-1, with a possible D match to TRBD2 (5 bases). The CDR3 is 15 residues long. Germline V gene lookup returns CDR1 SGHRS and CDR2 YFSETQ. The V and J ends lost 4 bases and 4 bases respectively, with 15 bases between them. The CDR3 is CASSPGSAPYNEQFF. The CDR3 coding sequence is TGCGCCAGCAGCCCGGGGTCAGCGCCATACAATGAGCAGTTCTTC. Using reference TRBV5-1 and TRBJ2-1 for the parts outside the CDR3, the full variable domain is KAGVTQTPRYLIKTRGQQVTLSCSPISGHRSVSWYQQTPGQGLQFLFEYFSETQRNKGNFPGRFSGRQFSNSRSEMNVSTLELGDSALYLCASSPGSAPYNEQFFGPGTRLTVL.

This clone was counted at least ten times. The V gene is TRBV5-1, the J gene TRBJ2-1, with a possible D match to TRBD2 (5 bases). Trimming removed 6 bases from V and 0 bases from J, with 16 bases in between. The germline V gene encodes CDR1 SGHRS and CDR2 YFSETQ. This CDR3 is built from 16 residues. The CDR3 sequence: CASKGSSGSSYNEQFF. DNA for the CDR3: TGCGCCAGCAAAGGTAGCAGCGGAAGCTCCTACAATGAGCAGTTCTTC.

The rearrangement links TRBV13 to TRBJ2-5; TRBD1 matches at 8 bases. V gave up 6 bases and J gave up 3 bases; unmatched junction bases: 3. Germline loops: CDR1 PRHDT, CDR2 FYEKMQ (reference sequence). This CDR3 has 13 residues. In DNA, the CDR3 is TGTGCCAGCAGAGGACAGGGAGAAGAGACCCAGTACTTC. Protein sequence: CASRGQGEETQYF.

The chain employs TRBV19 and TRBJ2-7; D gene ambiguous. CDR3 length: 15 amino acids. Germline values: CDR1 LNHDA, CDR2 SQIVND (reference sequence). V was cut by 3 bases and J by 6 bases, with 18 bases left in between. The CDR3 loop reads CASSIPGSPEGEQYF. CDR3 sequence (DNA): TGTGCCAGTAGTATTCCCGGGTCCCCCGAAGGCGAGCAGTACTTC.

The J gene is TRBJ1-1, the V gene TRBV5-8, with TRBD1 matching 7 bases. CDR3 length: 17 residues. CDR1 is SGHTS, CDR2 YDEGEE, per germline. V dropped 2 bases and J dropped 1; count of bases not matched to a gene: 11. This CDR3 reads CASSFYKGAGGNTEAFF. CDR3 sequence (DNA): TGTGCCAGCAGCTTTTATAAGGGGGCCGGAGGGAACACTGAAGCTTTCTTT. Filled out from reference TRBV5-8 and TRBJ1-1, the complete variable domain reads EAGVTQSPTHLIKTRGQQATLRCSPISGHTSVYWYQQALGLGLQFLLWYDEGEERNRGNFPPRFSGRQFPNYSSELNVNALELEDSALYLCASSFYKGAGGNTEAFFGQGTRLTVV.

This rearrangement joins TRBV2 to TRBJ1-6, with a possible D match to TRBD1 (6 bases). From germline, CDR1 is SNHLY and CDR2 FYNNEI. The CDR3 covers 15 residues. V was pared by 1 base and J by 5 bases, with 9 bases between. This CDR3 reads CASSEEWTDNSPLHF. The CDR3 DNA reads as TGTGCCAGCAGTGAAGAGTGGACAGATAATTCACCCCTCCACTTT.

The chain couples TRBV5-6 to TRBJ2-1; 9 positions match TRBD1. Germline V gene data show CDR1 as SGHDT and CDR2 as YYEEEE. The CDR3 runs to 18 residues. V was pared by 0 bases and J by 7 bases, with 14 bases of the junction left unmatched. CDR3 in amino acids: CASSLDVNIGQGPNEQFF. The CDR3 coding sequence is TGTGCCAGCAGCTTGGATGTCAATATTGGACAGGGGCCAAATGAGCAGTTCTTC.

The genes are TRBV29-1 and TRBJ1-2; TRBD1 agrees at 9 bases. From germline, CDR1 is SQVTM and CDR2 ANQGSEA. The junction had 8 bases not matched to a gene; V was cut back by 6 bases and J by 0 bases. The CDR3 contains 15 residues. The CDR3 sequence: CSVLAQGAPNYGYTF. The CDR3 bases are TGCAGCGTGTTAGCACAGGGGGCCCCTAACTATGGCTACACCTTC. The full variable domain, its missing parts supplied by reference TRBV29-1 and TRBJ1-2, is SAVISQKPSRDICQRGTSLTIQCQVDSQVTMMFWYRQQPGQSLTLIATANQGSEATYESGFVIDKFPISRPNLTFSTLTVSNMSPEDSSIYLCSVLAQGAPNYGYTFGSGTRLTVV.

About this clone: Germline and junction disagree at one end, which may indicate a read error. This chain links TRBV7-7 with TRBJ2-3; 9 bases line up with TRBD2. The CDR3 length is 15 residues. Germline-derived CDR1 and CDR2 are SSHAT and FNYEAQ (reference sequence). The CDR3 spells CASSTGLAHTDTQYF. For the CDR3, the DNA is TGTGCTAGCAGTACCGGACTAGCGCACACAGATACGCAGTATTTT.

The J gene is TRBJ1-1, the V gene TRBV7-8; a possible D gene is TRBD1 (5 bases). The CDR3 runs to 16 residues. CDR1 SGHVS and CDR2 FQNEAQ come from the germline V gene. Trimming stripped 1 base from V and 1 base from J, with 13 bases between. DNA for the CDR3: TGTGCCAGCAGCTTAGTATACGGACACGCGAACACTGAAGCTTTCTTT. This sequence encodes CASSLVYGHANTEAFF. Filled out from reference TRBV7-8 and TRBJ1-1, the complete variable domain reads GAGVSQSPRYKVAKRGQDVALRCDPISGHVSLFWYQQALGQGPEFLTYFQNEAQLDKSGLPSDRFFAERPEGSVSTLKIQRTQQEDSAVYLCASSLVYGHANTEAFFGQGTRLTVV.

V is TRBV2 and J is TRBJ2-5, with 7 bases matching TRBD1. CDR3 length: 14 residues. Trimming at V came to 5 bases and at J to 2 bases, leaving 5 bases not matched to a gene. CDR1 is SNHLY and CDR2 is FYNNEI in the germline V gene. CDR3 loop: CASSQDRNQETQYF. DNA for the CDR3: TGTGCCAGCAGTCAGGACAGGAATCAAGAGACCCAGTACTTC.

This chain uses TRBV5-6 with TRBJ2-2; 13 positions agree with TRBD2. Per the germline V gene, CDR1 is SGHDT and CDR2 is YYEEEE. The ends lost 3 bases at V and 3 bases at J; junction bases unmatched: 5. The CDR3 runs 17 residues. CDR3 sequence: CASSYRLAGGYTGELFF. Written as DNA, the CDR3 is TGTGCCAGCAGCTACCGACTAGCGGGGGGATACACCGGGGAGCTGTTTTTT.

In its sample, this clone was seen once. The CDR3 reads CASSRLGGQETQYF. CDR3 nucleotides: TGCGCCAGCAGCCGGTTAGGGGGCCAAGAGACCCAGTACTTC. V gene TRBV5-1 combines with J gene TRBJ2-5; D possibly corresponds to TRBD1 (6 bases). The CDR3 is 14 amino acids. V gave up 4 bases and J gave up 1 base, with 11 bases separating them. Germline V gene data show CDR1 as SGHRS and CDR2 as YFSETQ.

The J gene is TRBJ2-7, the V gene TRBV7-9; 9 bases line up with TRBD1. V trimming: 5 bases; J trimming: 5 bases; junction bases outside the gene matches: 10. CDR1 SEHNR and CDR2 FQNEAQ come from the germline V gene (reference sequence). CDR3 length equals 15 residues. CDR3 protein: CASSQVRDRDHEQYF. In DNA form, the CDR3 reads TGTGCCAGCAGCCAAGTCCGGGACAGGGACCACGAGCAGTACTTC.

This clone showed up just once. V gene TRBV6-4 combines with J gene TRBJ2-3; D perhaps matches TRBD2 (6 bases). CDR1 and CDR2 (germline): MRHNA, SNTAGT. The CDR3 runs to 15 residues. Between the trimmed V and J ends, which lost 5 bases and 1 base, there was a span of 13 bases. The CDR3 region is CASSPFGGGTDTQYF. The CDR3 nucleotides are TGTGCCAGCAGTCCCTTCGGCGGGGGCACAGATACGCAGTATTTT.

The chain combines TRBV5-6 with TRBJ2-2; 7 positions agree with TRBD1. Germline V gives CDR1 SGHDT, CDR2 YYEEEE. The CDR3 is 15 residues long. V lost 0 bases, J lost 4 bases, and 3 bases stayed unmatched. The CDR3 loop reads CASSLAPGGTGELFF. In DNA, the CDR3 is TGTGCCAGCAGCTTGGCGCCAGGGGGCACCGGGGAGCTGTTTTTT.